Given below is one T cell receptor (beta chain) in context. Its matching antigen is unknown. This specimen belongs to a study of CD8 T cells in ankylosing spondylitis. Whole-study results and caveats: Existing reports had already noted some motif variants in reactive arthritis synovial fluid and blood. Disease-linked clones were reportedly significantly enriched in matched ankylosing spondylitis synovial fluid. Typical of ankylosing spondylitis blood, it appeared, was a TCR beta motif of seven to nine highly homologous variants.

V was shortened by 6 bases and J by 7 bases, with 16 bases between the two germline ends. Germline lookup yields CDR1 LGHDT and CDR2 YNNKEL (reference sequence). The CDR3 is made up of 14 amino acids. MiXCR, applied by TCRdb to the 5' RACE reads, yields one record per CDR3 protein. Of 250,000 or so distinct CDR3 sequences listed, under 30% are singletons. The TCR originated in a male donor with ankylosing spondylitis or in good health (not recorded which). This chain connects TRBV3-1 to TRBJ1-3; D is perhaps TRBD1 (5 bases). The specimen was blood, either unsorted or a sorted T cell fraction (not recorded which). The CDR3 is CASSFAGVSNTIYF. The CDR3 nucleotides are TGTGCCAGCAGTTTTGCGGGGGTCTCGAACACCATATATTTT.